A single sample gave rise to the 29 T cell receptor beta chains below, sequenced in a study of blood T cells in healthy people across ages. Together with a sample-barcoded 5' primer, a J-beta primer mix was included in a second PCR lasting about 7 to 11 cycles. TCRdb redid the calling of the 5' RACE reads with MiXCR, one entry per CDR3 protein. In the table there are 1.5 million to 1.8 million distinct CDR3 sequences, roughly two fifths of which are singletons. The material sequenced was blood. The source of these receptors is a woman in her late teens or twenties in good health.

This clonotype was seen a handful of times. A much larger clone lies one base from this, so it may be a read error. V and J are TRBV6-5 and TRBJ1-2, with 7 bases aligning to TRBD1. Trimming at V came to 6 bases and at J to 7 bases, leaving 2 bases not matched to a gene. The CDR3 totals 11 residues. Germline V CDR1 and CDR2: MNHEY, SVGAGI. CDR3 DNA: TGTGCCAGCAGGCACAGGGGTGGCTACACCTTC. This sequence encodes CASRHRGGYTF.

CDR3 sequence reads: CSARSPRQSDSPLHF. The CDR3 DNA reads as TGCAGTGCTAGGTCCCCGAGGCAATCGGATTCACCCCTCCACTTT. V is TRBV20-1 and J is TRBJ1-6; D gene unclear. The germline CDR1 and CDR2 sequences are DFQATT and SNEGSKA (reference sequence). The V end was cut by 3 bases, the J end by 8 bases, with 17 bases between. CDR3 length equals 15 residues.

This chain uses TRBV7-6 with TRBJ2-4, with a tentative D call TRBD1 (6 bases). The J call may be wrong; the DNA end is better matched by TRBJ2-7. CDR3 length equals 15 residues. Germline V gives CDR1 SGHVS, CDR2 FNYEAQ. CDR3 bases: TGTGCCAGCAGCTTAGTACCACAGGGCTTTTACGAGCAGTACTTC. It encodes CASSLVPQGFYEQYF.

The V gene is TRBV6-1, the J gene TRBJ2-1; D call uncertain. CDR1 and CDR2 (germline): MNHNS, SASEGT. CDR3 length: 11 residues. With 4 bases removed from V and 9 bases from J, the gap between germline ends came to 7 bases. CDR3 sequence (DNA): TGTGCCAGCAGTGGAGTAGGTGAGCAGTTCTTC. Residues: CASSGVGEQFF.

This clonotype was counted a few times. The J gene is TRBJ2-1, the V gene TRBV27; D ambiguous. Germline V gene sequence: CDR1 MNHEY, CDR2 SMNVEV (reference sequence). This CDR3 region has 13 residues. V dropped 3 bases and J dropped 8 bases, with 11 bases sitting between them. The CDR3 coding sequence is TGTGCCAGCAGTTTCAAGGGAATGTATGAGCAGTTCTTC. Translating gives CASSFKGMYEQFF.

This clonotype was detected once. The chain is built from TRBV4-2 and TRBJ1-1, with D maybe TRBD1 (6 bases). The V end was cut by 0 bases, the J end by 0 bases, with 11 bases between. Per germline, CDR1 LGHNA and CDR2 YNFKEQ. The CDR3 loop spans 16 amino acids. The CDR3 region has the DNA TGTGCCAGCAGCCAAGATAACAGGGCCTTGAACACTGAAGCTTTCTTT. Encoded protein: CASSQDNRALNTEAFF.

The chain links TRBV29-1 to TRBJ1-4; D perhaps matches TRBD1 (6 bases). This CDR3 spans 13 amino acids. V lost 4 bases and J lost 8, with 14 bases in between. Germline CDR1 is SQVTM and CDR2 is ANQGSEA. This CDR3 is CSVGLQGREKLFF. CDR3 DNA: TGCAGCGTTGGATTACAGGGAAGAGAAAAACTGTTTTTT.

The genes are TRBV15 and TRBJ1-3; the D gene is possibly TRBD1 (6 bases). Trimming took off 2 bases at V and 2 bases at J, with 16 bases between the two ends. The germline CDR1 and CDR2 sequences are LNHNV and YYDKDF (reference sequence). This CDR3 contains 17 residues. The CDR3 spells CATSRPPEGVTGNTIYF. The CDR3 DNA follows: TGTGCCACCAGCAGACCCCCCGAGGGGGTGACTGGAAACACCATATATTTT.

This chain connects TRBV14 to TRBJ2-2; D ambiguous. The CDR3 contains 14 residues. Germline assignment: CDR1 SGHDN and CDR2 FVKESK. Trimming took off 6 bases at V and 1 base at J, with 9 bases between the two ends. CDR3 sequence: CASSGLWNTGELFF. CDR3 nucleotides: TGTGCCAGCAGTGGGCTGTGGAACACCGGGGAGCTGTTTTTT.

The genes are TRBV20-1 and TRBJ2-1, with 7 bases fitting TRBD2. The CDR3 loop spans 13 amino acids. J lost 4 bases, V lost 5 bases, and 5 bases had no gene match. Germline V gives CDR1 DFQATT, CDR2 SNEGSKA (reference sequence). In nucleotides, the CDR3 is TGCAGTGCTGCGGGGGTGGTGTACAATGAGCAGTTCTTC. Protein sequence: CSAAGVVYNEQFF.

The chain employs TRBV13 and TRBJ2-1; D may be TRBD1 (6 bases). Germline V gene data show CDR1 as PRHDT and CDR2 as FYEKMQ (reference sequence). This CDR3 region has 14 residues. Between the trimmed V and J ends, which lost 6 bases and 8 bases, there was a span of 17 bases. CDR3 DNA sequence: TGTGCCAGCAGGCCCGGGATCCCAGGGGATGAGCAGTTCTTC. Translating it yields CASRPGIPGDEQFF.

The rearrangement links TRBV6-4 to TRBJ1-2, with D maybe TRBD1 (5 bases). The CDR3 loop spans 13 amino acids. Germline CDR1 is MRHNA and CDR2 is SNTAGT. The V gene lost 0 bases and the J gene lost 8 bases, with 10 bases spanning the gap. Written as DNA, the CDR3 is TGTGCCAGCAGTGACTCCAGGGTTGGGGGCTACACCTTC. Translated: CASSDSRVGGYTF.

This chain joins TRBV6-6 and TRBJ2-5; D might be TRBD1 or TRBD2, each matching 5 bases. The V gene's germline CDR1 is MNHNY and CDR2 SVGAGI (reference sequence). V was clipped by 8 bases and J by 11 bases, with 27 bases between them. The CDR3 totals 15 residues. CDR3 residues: CASGTIRDGLNEQYF. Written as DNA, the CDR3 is TGTGCCAGCGGCACGATCCGGGACGGCTTGAATGAGCAGTACTTC.

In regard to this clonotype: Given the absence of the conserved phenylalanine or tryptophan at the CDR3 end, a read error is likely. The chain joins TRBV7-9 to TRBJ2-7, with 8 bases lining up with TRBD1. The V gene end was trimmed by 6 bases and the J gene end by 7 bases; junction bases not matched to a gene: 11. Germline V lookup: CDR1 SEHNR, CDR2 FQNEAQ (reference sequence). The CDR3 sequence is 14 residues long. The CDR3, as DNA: TGTGCCAGCAGTCGACAGGGGTCTGAGGAAGAGCAGTACTTA. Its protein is CASSRQGSEEEQYL.

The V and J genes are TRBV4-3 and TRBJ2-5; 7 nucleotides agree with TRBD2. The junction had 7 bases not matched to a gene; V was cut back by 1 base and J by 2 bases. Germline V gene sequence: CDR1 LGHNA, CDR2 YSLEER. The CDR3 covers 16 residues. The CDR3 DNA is TGCGCCAGCAGCCAAGGAGCCCGCGGGGGTCAAGAGACCCAGTACTTC. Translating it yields CASSQGARGGQETQYF.

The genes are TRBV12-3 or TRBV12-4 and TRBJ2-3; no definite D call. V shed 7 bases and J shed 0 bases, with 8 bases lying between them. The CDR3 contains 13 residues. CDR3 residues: CASTQSSTDTQYF. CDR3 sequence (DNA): TGTGCCAGCACACAATCTAGCACAGATACGCAGTATTTT.

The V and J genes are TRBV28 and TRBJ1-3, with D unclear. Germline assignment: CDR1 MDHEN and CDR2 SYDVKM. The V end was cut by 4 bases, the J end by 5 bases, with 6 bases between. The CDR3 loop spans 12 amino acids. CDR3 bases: TGTGCCAGCAGTTGGGAGAGAAACACCATATATTTT. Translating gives CASSWERNTIYF.

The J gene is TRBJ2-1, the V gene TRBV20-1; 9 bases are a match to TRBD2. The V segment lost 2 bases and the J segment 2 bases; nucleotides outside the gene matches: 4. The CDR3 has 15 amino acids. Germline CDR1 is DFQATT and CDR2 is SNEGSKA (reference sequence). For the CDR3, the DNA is TGCAGTGCTAGACCACGACTAGCGGCCTACAATGAGCAGTTCTTC. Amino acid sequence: CSARPRLAAYNEQFF.

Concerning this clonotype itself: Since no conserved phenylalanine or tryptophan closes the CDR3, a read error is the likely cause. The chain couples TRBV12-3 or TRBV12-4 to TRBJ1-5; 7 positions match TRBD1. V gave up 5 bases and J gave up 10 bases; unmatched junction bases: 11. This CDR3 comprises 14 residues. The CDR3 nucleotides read TGTGCCAGCAGTGCAGGACAGGAAGGAGGCCCCCAGCATTTG. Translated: CASSAGQEGGPQHL.

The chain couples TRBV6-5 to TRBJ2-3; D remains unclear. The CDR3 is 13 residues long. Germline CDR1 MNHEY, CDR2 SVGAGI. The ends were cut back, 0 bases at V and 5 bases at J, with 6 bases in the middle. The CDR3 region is CASSYSRVDTQYF. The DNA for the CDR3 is TGTGCCAGCAGTTACTCGAGAGTAGATACGCAGTATTTT.

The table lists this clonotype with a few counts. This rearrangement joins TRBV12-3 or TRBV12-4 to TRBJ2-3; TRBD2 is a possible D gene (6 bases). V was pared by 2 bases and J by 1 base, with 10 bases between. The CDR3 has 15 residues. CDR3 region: CASSLSRRGTDTQYF. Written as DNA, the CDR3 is TGTGCCAGCAGTTTAAGTCGGAGGGGCACAGATACGCAGTATTTT.

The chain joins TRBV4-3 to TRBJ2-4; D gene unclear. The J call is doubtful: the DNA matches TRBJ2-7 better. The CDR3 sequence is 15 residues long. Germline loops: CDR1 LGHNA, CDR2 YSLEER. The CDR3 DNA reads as TGCGCCAGCAGCCAAGAGCAGGCCTCTTGGTACGAGCAGTACTTC. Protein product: CASSQEQASWYEQYF.

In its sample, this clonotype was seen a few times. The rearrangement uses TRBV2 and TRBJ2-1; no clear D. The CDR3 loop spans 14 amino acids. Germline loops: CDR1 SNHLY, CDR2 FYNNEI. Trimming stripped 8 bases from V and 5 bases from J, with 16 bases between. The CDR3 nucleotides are TGTGCCAGCCGCAACTACCTGACTGACAATGAGCAGTTCTTC. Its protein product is CASRNYLTDNEQFF. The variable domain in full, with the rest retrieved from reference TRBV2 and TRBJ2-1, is EPEVTQTPSHQVTQMGQEVILRCVPISNHLYFYWYRQILGQKVEFLVSFYNNEISEKSEIFDDQFSVERPDGSNFTLKIRSTKLEDSAMYFCASRNYLTDNEQFFGPGTRLTVL.

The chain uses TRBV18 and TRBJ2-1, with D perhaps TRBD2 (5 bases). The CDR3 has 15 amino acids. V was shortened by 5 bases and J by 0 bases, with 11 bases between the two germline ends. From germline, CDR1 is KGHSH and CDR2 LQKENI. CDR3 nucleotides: TGTGCCAGCTCAGCTCAGCGGAGCTCCTACAATGAGCAGTTCTTC. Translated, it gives CASSAQRSSYNEQFF. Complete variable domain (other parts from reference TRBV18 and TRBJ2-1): NAGVMQNPRHLVRRRGQEARLRCSPMKGHSHVYWYRQLPEEGLKFMVYLQKENIIDESGMPKERFSAEFPKEGPSILRIQQVVRGDSAAYFCASSAQRSSYNEQFFGPGTRLTVL.

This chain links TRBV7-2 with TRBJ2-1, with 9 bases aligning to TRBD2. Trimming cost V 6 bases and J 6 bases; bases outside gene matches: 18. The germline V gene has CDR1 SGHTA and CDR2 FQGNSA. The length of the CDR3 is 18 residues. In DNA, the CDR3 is TGTGCCAGCAGTTCTCTAGCGGGGCCACAAAGAACCTTCAATGAGCAGTTCTTC. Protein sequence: CASSSLAGPQRTFNEQFF.

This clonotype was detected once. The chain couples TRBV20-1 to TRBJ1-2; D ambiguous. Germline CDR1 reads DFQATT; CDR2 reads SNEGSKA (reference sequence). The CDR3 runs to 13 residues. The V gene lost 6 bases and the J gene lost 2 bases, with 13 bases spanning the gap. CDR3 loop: CSAHPSSNYGYTF. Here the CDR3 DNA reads TGCAGTGCCCACCCCAGTTCGAACTATGGCTACACCTTC.

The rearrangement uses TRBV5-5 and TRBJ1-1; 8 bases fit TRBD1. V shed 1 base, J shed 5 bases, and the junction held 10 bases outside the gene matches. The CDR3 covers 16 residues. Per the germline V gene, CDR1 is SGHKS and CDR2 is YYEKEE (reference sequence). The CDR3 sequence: CASSLFLGQGLTEAFF. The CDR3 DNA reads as TGTGCCAGCAGCTTGTTCCTTGGACAGGGTCTGACTGAAGCTTTCTTT. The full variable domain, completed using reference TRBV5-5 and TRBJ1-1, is DAGVTQSPTHLIKTRGQQVTLRCSPISGHKSVSWYQQVLGQGPQFIFQYYEKEERGRGNFPDRFSARQFPNYSSELNVNALLLGDSALYLCASSLFLGQGLTEAFFGQGTRLTVV.

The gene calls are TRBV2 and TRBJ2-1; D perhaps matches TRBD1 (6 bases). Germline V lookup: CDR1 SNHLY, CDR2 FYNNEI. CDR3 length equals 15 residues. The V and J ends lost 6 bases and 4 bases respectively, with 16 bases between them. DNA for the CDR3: TGTGCCAGCAGGTACAGGGTGGCACTTTACAATGAGCAGTTCTTC. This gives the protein CASRYRVALYNEQFF. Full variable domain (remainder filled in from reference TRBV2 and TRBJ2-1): EPEVTQTPSHQVTQMGQEVILRCVPISNHLYFYWYRQILGQKVEFLVSFYNNEISEKSEIFDDQFSVERPDGSNFTLKIRSTKLEDSAMYFCASRYRVALYNEQFFGPGTRLTVL.

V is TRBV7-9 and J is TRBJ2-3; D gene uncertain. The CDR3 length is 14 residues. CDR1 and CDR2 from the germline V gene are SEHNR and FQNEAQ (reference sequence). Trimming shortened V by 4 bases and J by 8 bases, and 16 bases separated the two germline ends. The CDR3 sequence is CASSSSSLRGTQYF. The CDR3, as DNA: TGTGCCAGCAGCTCCTCTTCCCTTCGCGGTACGCAGTATTTT.